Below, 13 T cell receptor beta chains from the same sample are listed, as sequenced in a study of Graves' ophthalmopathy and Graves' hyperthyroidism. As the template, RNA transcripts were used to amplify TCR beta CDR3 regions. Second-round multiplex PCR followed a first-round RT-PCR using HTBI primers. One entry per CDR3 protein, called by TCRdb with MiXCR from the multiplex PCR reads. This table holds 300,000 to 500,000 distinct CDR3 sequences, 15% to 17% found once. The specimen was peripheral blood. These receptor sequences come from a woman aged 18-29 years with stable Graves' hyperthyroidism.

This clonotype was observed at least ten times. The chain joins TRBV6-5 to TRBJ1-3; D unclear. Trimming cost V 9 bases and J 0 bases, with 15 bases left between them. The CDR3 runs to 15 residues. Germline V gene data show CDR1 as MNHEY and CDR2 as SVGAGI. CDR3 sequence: CASRRTVSSGNTIYF. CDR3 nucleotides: TGTGCCAGTAGGAGGACCGTGAGCTCTGGAAACACCATATATTTT.

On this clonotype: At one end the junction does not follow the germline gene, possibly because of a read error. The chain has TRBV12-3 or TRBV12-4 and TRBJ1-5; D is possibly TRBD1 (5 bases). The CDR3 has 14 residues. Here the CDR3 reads CASSYRGEYQPQHF. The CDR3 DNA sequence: TGTGCCAGCAGTTATAGAGGGGAGTATCAGCCTCAGCATTTT.

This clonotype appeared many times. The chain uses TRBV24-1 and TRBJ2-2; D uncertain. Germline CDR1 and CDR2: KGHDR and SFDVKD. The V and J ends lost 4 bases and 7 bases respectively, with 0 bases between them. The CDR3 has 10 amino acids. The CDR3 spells CATSDGELFF. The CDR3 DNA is TGTGCCACCAGTGACGGGGAGCTGTTTTTT.

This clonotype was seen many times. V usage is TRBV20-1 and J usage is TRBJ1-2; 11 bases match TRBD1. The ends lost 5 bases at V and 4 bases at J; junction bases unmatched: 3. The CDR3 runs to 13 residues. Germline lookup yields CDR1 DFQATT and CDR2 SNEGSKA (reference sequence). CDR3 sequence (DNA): TGCAGTGCTCCCGGGACAGGGGGCTATGGCTACACCTTC. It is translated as CSAPGTGGYGYTF.

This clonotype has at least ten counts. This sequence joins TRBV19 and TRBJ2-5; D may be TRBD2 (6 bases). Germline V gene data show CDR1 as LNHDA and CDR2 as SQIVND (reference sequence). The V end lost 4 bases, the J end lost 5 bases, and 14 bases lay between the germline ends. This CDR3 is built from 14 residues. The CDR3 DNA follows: TGTGCCAGTAGTACCGGGACTGGGTGGGAGACCCAGTACTTC. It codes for CASSTGTGWETQYF.

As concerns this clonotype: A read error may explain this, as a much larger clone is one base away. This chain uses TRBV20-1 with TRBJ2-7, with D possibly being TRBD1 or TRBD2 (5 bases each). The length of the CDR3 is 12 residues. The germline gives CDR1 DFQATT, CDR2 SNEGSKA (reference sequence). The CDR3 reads CSAGDGYYEQCF. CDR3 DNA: TGCAGTGCGGGGGACGGATACTACGAGCAGTGCTTC.

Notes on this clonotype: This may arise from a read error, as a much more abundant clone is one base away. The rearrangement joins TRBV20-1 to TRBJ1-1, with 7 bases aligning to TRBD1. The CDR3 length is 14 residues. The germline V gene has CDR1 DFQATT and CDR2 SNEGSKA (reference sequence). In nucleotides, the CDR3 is TGCAGTGCTAAGAGACAGGGTGGGAACACTGAATCTTTCTTT. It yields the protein CSAKRQGGNTESFF.

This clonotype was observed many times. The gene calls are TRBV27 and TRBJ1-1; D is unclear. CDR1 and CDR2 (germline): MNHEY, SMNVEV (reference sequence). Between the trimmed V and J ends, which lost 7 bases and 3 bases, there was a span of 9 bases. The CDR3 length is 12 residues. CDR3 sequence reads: CASKGFDTEAFF. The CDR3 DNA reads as TGTGCCAGCAAAGGGTTCGACACTGAAGCTTTCTTT.

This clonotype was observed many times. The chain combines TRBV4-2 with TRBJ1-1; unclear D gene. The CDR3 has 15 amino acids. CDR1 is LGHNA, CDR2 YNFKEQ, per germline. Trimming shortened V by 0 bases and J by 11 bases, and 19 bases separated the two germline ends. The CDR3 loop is CASSQERGPGSSAFF. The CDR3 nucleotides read TGTGCCAGCAGCCAAGAACGAGGGCCCGGCTCGTCTGCTTTCTTT.

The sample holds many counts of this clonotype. CDR3 coding DNA: TGTGCCAGCGCTGCAGGGGCCATGAACACTGAAGCTTTCTTT. Translation gives CASAAGAMNTEAFF. The V call is TRBV6-1, the J call TRBJ1-1; possibly TRBD1 for D (6 bases). Trimming removed 8 bases at V and 0 bases at J, with 13 bases between. There are 14 residues in the CDR3. From germline, CDR1 is MNHNS and CDR2 SASEGT.

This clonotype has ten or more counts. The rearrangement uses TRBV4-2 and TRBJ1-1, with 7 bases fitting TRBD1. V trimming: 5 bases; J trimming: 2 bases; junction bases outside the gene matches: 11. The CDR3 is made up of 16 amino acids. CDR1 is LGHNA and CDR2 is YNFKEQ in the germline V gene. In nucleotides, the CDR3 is TGTGCCAGCAGCGGTAGAACGGACAGGTCTAACACTGAAGCTTTCTTT. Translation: CASSGRTDRSNTEAFF.

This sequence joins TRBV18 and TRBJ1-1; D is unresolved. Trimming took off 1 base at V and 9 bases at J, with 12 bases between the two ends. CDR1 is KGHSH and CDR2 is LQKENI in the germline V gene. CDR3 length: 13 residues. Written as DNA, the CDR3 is TGTGCCAGCTCACCACAAGAGAAAGGCCAAGCTTTCTTT. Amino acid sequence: CASSPQEKGQAFF.

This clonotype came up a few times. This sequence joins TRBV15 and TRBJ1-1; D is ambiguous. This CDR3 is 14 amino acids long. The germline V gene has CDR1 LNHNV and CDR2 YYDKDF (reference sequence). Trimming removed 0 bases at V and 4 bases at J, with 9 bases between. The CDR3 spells CATSRDLRVTEAFF. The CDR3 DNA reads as TGTGCCACCAGCAGAGATCTGCGGGTCACTGAAGCTTTCTTT.